The 27 T cell receptor beta chains below all came from one sample that was sequenced in a study of blood T cell repertoires in COVID-19. Measured with immunoSEQ multiplex PCR; TCRdb has only the in-frame clones, and not every one. This table has some 64,000 clones, more than 60% appearing once. The sample consisted of peripheral blood. All receptors derive from a woman older than 75 with active or convalescent COVID-19.

The genes are TRBV18 and TRBJ1-2; no clear D. The CDR3 is made up of 13 amino acids. V was pared by 2 bases and J by 1 base, with 5 bases between. The germline CDR1 and CDR2 sequences are KGHSH and LQKENI. The CDR3 DNA sequence: TGTGCCAGCTCACCAGCAGATAACTATGGCTACACCTTC. Protein product: CASSPADNYGYTF.

This clone came up once. The J gene is TRBJ2-5, the V gene TRBV19; 10 nucleotides agree with TRBD2. The CDR3 length is 15 residues. V dropped 4 bases and J dropped 4; count of bases not matched to a gene: 6. Per germline, CDR1 LNHDA and CDR2 SQIVND (reference sequence). This chain's CDR3 is CASSKRRLAGETQYF. CDR3 bases: TGTGCCAGTAGTAAGCGAAGACTAGCGGGAGAGACCCAGTACTTC.

V is TRBV7-2 and J is TRBJ2-5, with 8 nucleotides matching TRBD1. Germline V gene sequence: CDR1 SGHTA, CDR2 FQGNSA. The V segment lost 3 bases and the J segment 4 bases; nucleotides outside the gene matches: 7. This CDR3 region has 15 residues. In nucleotides, the CDR3 is TGTGCCAGCAGCTTGGGCAGGGGGCGGAGAGAGACCCAGTACTTC. Translation: CASSLGRGRRETQYF.

The CDR3 is CSVYGTLGKNTEAFF. As DNA, the CDR3 is TGCAGCGTCTACGGGACACTCGGAAAGAACACTGAAGCTTTCTTT. The chain has TRBV29-1 and TRBJ1-1, with a weak D call TRBD1 (6 bases). The V gene lost 6 bases and the J gene lost 1 base, with 18 bases spanning the gap. CDR3 length equals 15 residues. Germline loops: CDR1 SQVTM, CDR2 ANQGSEA.

The genes are TRBV5-1 and TRBJ2-5; the match to TRBD1 covers 7 bases. The CDR3 is 14 residues long. The trim removed 4 bases at V and 1 base at J, leaving 4 bases unmatched. Germline values: CDR1 SGHRS, CDR2 YFSETQ. The CDR3 here is CASSVRDSQETQYF. The CDR3 region has the DNA TGCGCCAGCAGCGTCCGGGACAGCCAAGAGACCCAGTACTTC.

The chain links TRBV10-3 to TRBJ2-7; 7 nucleotides agree with TRBD1. The CDR3 has 13 residues. Germline V gives CDR1 ENHRY, CDR2 SYGVKD. V lost 10 bases to trimming and J lost 5 bases; unmatched junction nucleotides: 11. CDR3 coding DNA: TGTGCCACCAGGGGGACACCCCTTGACGAGCAGTACTTC. It specifies CATRGTPLDEQYF.

This rearrangement joins TRBV5-1 to TRBJ2-1, with 16 bases aligning to TRBD2. Germline V gives CDR1 SGHRS, CDR2 YFSETQ. The CDR3 is 17 amino acids. V gave up 4 bases and J gave up 10 bases; unmatched junction bases: 11. DNA of the CDR3: TGCGCCAGCAGCCCAACCCGGGGACTAGCGGGGGGGGACGAGCAGTTCTTC. Protein: CASSPTRGLAGGDEQFF.

The genes are TRBV11-2 and TRBJ1-2; D might be TRBD1 (5 bases). CDR3 length: 14 amino acids. The germline CDR1 and CDR2 sequences are SGHAT and FQNNGV. V was shortened by 3 bases and J by 5 bases, with 13 bases between the two germline ends. The chain's CDR3 is CASSFQLGGYGYTF. The CDR3 coding sequence is TGTGCCAGCAGCTTCCAACTGGGGGGGTATGGCTACACCTTC.

In this sample, this clone turned up many times. The chain couples TRBV5-4 to TRBJ1-1; D might be TRBD1 (5 bases). Trimming removed 2 bases from V and 10 bases from J, with 15 bases in between. The CDR3 loop spans 13 amino acids. Germline V gives CDR1 SGHNT, CDR2 YYREEE (reference sequence). The CDR3 region has the DNA TGTGCCAGCAGCTTTCAGGGCGGGGATCGAGCTTTCTTT. Protein: CASSFQGGDRAFF.

This clone was picked up a small number of times. The chain links TRBV28 to TRBJ1-1; possibly TRBD1 for D (5 bases). CDR1 is MDHEN and CDR2 is SYDVKM in the germline V gene. With 6 bases removed from V and 4 bases from J, the gap between germline ends came to 12 bases. The CDR3 is made up of 13 amino acids. Written as DNA, the CDR3 is TGTGCCAGCAGGGTCAGGGAAGCCACTGAAGCTTTCTTT. Protein: CASRVREATEAFF.

Remarks on this clone: Other nucleotide sequences in the sample specify the same CDR3. V usage is TRBV10-2 and J usage is TRBJ1-1, with D perhaps TRBD1 (5 bases). The V end lost 10 bases, the J end lost 6 bases, and 15 bases lay between the germline ends. The V gene's germline CDR1 is WSHSY and CDR2 SAAADI. The CDR3 is 12 residues long. CDR3 amino acids: CATLTGIAEAFF. The CDR3 DNA reads TGCGCCACCCTAACAGGTATCGCTGAAGCTTTCTTT.

Regarding this clone: Other DNA sequences from this sample encode an identical CDR3 as well. The chain combines TRBV2 with TRBJ1-4; D gene uncertain. CDR3 length equals 13 residues. Trimming stripped 4 bases from V and 7 bases from J, with 10 bases between. The germline V gene has CDR1 SNHLY and CDR2 FYNNEI. The CDR3 loop is CASSVRSGEKLFF. The DNA of the CDR3 is TGTGCCAGCAGTGTCCGTTCGGGTGAAAAACTGTTTTTT.

The chain has TRBV3-1 (or the pseudogene TRBV3-2) and TRBJ2-5; TRBD2 aligns across 7 bases. The V gene end was trimmed by 4 bases and the J gene end by 4 bases; junction bases not matched to a gene: 6. CDR1 is LGHDT, CDR2 YNNKEL, per germline (reference sequence). CDR3 length: 14 amino acids. CDR3 bases: TGTGCCAGCAGCCTCTCATGGGGGGGAGAGACCCAGTACTTC. It codes for CASSLSWGGETQYF.

This chain connects TRBV6-5 to TRBJ2-7; 8 bases agree with TRBD1. The germline CDR1 and CDR2 sequences are MNHEY and SVGAGI. V lost 7 bases and J lost 5; bases outside the gene matches: 4. CDR3 size: 12 residues. Here the CDR3 DNA reads TGTGCCAGCACCATGACAGGGGACGAGCAGTACTTC. Translation: CASTMTGDEQYF.

The CDR3 DNA reads as TGCGCCAGCAGCCCGACAGAGATAGAGAACACCGGGGAGCTGTTTTTT. This codes for CASSPTEIENTGELFF. The chain combines TRBV5-1 with TRBJ2-2, with a possible D match to TRBD1 (5 bases). The CDR3 contains 16 residues. V was clipped by 4 bases and J by 1 base, with 14 bases between them. Looked up from germline, CDR1 is SGHRS and CDR2 is YFSETQ.

This chain links TRBV5-6 with TRBJ1-4, with D maybe TRBD1 (5 bases). CDR3 length: 16 residues. Germline CDR1 is SGHDT and CDR2 is YYEEEE. V was clipped by 0 bases and J by 8 bases, with 17 bases between them. The CDR3 loop is CASSLGVVGAGEKLFF. CDR3 sequence (DNA): TGTGCCAGCAGCTTGGGCGTGGTAGGGGCTGGGGAAAAACTGTTTTTT.

The chain combines TRBV5-4 with TRBJ1-2; D unclear. CDR3 length: 14 residues. Germline CDR1 and CDR2: SGHNT and YYREEE (reference sequence). Trimming shortened V by 2 bases and J by 5 bases, and 13 bases separated the two germline ends. The CDR3 bases are TGTGCCAGCAGCTTAAAGAGGGCCGATTATGGCTACACCTTC. The encoded protein is CASSLKRADYGYTF.

The V call is TRBV18, the J call TRBJ1-1, with TRBD1 as a possible D gene (5 bases). Germline V gene sequence: CDR1 KGHSH, CDR2 LQKENI. The V gene lost 6 bases and the J gene lost 6 bases, with 26 bases spanning the gap. The CDR3 is 17 residues long. DNA of the CDR3: TGTGCCAGCTCCCGTTCGGGGACGGGGGGAGGTGTGCCTGAAGCTTTCTTT. This encodes CASSRSGTGGGVPEAFF.

The chain recombines TRBV5-1 with TRBJ2-5; 7 nucleotides line up with TRBD1. Per the germline V gene, CDR1 is SGHRS and CDR2 is YFSETQ. V was clipped by 3 bases and J by 3 bases; unmatched bases: 8. The CDR3 has 15 amino acids. The CDR3 sequence: CASSSYPQGEETQYF. CDR3 DNA sequence: TGCGCCAGCAGCTCATACCCCCAGGGGGAAGAGACCCAGTACTTC.

The CDR3 DNA sequence: TGTGCCAGCAGCCCTGGACTAGCGGGGTACCAAGAGACCCAGTACTTC. Translating it yields CASSPGLAGYQETQYF. This chain uses TRBV9 with TRBJ2-5; 12 nucleotides align to TRBD2. With 4 bases clipped from V and 0 bases from J, the junction kept 4 bases outside the gene matches. The CDR3 extends over 16 amino acids. Germline CDR1 reads SGDLS; CDR2 reads YYNGEE.

The chain is built from TRBV5-1 and TRBJ1-1; possible D gene TRBD1, 6 bases. CDR1 SGHRS and CDR2 YFSETQ come from the germline V gene. V lost 2 bases and J lost 11, with 13 bases in between. The CDR3 is made up of 12 amino acids. Written as DNA, the CDR3 is TGCGCCAGCAGCTTCCAGGGGTCCTATGCTTTCTTT. As protein: CASSFQGSYAFF.

The gene calls are TRBV19 and TRBJ1-1; D unclear. CDR1 and CDR2 (germline): LNHDA, SQIVND (reference sequence). This CDR3 region has 14 residues. V lost 4 bases, J lost 3 bases, and 12 bases lay in between. CDR3 coding DNA: TGTGCCAGTAGTAATCACGCGGCGGACACTGAAGCTTTCTTT. Its translation is CASSNHAADTEAFF.

This chain uses TRBV15 with TRBJ2-3, with 8 bases lining up with TRBD1. J was trimmed by 3 bases and V by 3 bases; bases with no gene match: 8. CDR3 length: 16 amino acids. CDR1 is LNHNV, CDR2 YYDKDF, per germline (reference sequence). CDR3 in amino acids: CATSRNRGAITDTQYF. The DNA for the CDR3 is TGTGCCACCAGCAGGAACAGGGGGGCAATTACAGATACGCAGTATTTT.

V gene TRBV11-3 combines with J gene TRBJ1-4, with D hard to call. The CDR3 spans 14 residues. Germline values: CDR1 SGHNT, CDR2 YENEEA. V lost 3 bases to trimming and J lost 3 bases, with 8 bases between them. DNA for the CDR3: TGTGCCAGCAGCTTGCGAGGCGCTAATGAAAAACTGTTTTTT. Translation: CASSLRGANEKLFF. The complete variable domain, with remaining parts taken from reference TRBV11-3 and TRBJ1-4, reads EAGVVQSPRYKIIEKKQPVAFWCNPISGHNTLYWYLQNLGQGPELLIRYENEEAVDDSQLPKDRFSAERLKGVDSTLKIQPAELGDSAVYLCASSLRGANEKLFFGSGTQLSVL.

V and J are TRBV10-2 and TRBJ2-7, with TRBD1 matching over 10 bases. Trimming cost V 10 bases and J 3 bases; bases outside gene matches: 6. Per the germline V gene, CDR1 is WSHSY and CDR2 is SAAADI. This CDR3 is 13 amino acids long. CDR3 in DNA: TGCGCCACCCGACAGGGGGCCTTCTACGAGCAGTACTTC. This codes for CATRQGAFYEQYF.

The chain uses TRBV5-1 and TRBJ2-7; D not resolved. The CDR3 loop spans 12 amino acids. Trimming removed 4 bases from V and 7 bases from J, with 12 bases in between. Per the germline V gene, CDR1 is SGHRS and CDR2 is YFSETQ. In nucleotides, the CDR3 is TGCGCCAGCAGCCCGCGTGACACTGAGCAGTACTTC. Translation gives CASSPRDTEQYF.

V and J are TRBV2 and TRBJ1-2; 7 positions agree with TRBD1. The germline V gene encodes CDR1 SNHLY and CDR2 FYNNEI. V trimming: 10 bases; J trimming: 8 bases; junction bases outside the gene matches: 16. This CDR3 has 14 amino acids. This CDR3 is CAILGTNRGKGYTF. CDR3 in DNA: TGTGCCATCCTCGGGACCAACAGGGGAAAAGGCTACACCTTC.